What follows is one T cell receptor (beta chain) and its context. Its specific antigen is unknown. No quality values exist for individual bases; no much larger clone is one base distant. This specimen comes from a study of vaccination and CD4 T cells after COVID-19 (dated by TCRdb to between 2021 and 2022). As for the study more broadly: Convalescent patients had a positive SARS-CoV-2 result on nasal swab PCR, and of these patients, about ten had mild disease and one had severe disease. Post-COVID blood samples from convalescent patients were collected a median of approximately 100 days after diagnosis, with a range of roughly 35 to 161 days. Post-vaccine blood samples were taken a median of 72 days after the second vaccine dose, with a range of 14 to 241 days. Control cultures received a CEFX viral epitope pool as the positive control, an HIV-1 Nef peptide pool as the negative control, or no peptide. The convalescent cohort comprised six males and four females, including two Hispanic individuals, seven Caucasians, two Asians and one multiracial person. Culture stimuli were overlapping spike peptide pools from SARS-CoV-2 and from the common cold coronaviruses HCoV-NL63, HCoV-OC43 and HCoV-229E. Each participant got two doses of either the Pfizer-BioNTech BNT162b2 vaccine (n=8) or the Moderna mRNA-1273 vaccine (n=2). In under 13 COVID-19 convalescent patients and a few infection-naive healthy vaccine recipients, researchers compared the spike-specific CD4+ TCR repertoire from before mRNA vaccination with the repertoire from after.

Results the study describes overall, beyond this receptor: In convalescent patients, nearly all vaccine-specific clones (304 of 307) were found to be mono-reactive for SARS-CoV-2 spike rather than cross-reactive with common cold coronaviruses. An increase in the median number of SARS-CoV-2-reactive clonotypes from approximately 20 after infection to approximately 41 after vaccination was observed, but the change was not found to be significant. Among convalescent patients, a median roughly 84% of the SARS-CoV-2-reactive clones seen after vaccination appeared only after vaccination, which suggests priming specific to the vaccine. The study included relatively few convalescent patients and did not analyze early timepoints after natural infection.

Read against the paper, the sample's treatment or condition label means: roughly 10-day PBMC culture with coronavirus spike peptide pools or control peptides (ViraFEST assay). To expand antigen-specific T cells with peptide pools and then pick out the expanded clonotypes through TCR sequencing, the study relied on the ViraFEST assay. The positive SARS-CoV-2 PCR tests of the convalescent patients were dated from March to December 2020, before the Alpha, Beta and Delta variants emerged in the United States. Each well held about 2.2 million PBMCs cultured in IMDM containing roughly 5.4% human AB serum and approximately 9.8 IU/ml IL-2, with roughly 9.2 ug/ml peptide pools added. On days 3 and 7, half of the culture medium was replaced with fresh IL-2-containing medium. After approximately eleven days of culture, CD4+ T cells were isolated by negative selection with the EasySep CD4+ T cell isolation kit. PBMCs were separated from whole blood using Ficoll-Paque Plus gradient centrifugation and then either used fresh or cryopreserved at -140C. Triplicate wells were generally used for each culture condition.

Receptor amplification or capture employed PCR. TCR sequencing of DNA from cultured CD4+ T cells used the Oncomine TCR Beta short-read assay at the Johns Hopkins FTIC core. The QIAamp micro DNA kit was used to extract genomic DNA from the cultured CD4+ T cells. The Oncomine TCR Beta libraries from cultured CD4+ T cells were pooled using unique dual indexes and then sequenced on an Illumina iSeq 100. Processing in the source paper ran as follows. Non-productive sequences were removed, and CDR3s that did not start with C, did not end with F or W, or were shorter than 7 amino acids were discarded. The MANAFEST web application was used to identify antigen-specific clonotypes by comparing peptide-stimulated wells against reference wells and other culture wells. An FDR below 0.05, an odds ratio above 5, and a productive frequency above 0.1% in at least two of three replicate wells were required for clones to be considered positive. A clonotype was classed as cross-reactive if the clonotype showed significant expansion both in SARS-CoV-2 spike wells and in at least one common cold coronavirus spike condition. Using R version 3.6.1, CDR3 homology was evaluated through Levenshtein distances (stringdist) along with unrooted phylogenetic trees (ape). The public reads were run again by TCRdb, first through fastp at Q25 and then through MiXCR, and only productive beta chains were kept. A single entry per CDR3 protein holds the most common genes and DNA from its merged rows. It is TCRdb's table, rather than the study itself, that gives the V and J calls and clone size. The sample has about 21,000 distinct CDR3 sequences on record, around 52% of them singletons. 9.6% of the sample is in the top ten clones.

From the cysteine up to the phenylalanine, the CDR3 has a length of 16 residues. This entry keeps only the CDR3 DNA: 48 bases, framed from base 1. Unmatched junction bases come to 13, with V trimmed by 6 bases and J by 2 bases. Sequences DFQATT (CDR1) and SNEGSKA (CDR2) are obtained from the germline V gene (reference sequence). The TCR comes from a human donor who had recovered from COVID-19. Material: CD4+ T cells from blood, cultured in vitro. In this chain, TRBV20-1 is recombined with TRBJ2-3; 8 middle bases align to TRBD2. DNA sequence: TGCAGTGCCCTCGGGGTACAGCGGGAGATCACAGATACGCAGTATTTT. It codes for CSALGVQREITDTQYF.